This TCR beta chain appears in the sequencing data of a study of blood T cell repertoires in COVID-19. Study-level background: Researchers got acute and convalescent COVID-19 samples from the United States, Italy and Spain. In each case, the material was cDNA or gDNA derived from T cells, B-cell-depleted T cells, or PBMCs.

Original analysis: Reference gene primers were amplified, and this amplification served to estimate nucleated cell counts. Using immunoSEQ multiplex PCR, the repertoire was profiled, and TCRdb retains in-frame clones only, with some absent. The V and J calls and clone size were taken over from that table, and D and trimming were inferred from the DNA. This sample yields 160,000 or so clones, of which 81% are seen a single time; under 13% belongs to the top ten. Germline V lookup: CDR1 MNHNY, CDR2 SVGAGI (reference sequence). The length of the CDR3 is 14 residues. The V and J ends lost 2 bases and 6 bases respectively, with 14 bases between them.

Sequenced: peripheral blood. The sequence derives from a human donor in a cohort sampled during active COVID-19. V usage is TRBV6-6 and J usage is TRBJ2-7; maybe TRBD1 (5 bases). CDR3 region: CASSYGQGNAEQYF. CDR3 sequence (DNA): TGTGCCAGCAGTTACGGGCAGGGTAACGCCGAGCAGTACTTC.